The rows below give T cell receptor beta chains drawn from one sample of a study of T-cell reconstitution after alpha-beta-depleted transplantation in children. From the PCR reads, TCRdb called clonotypes with MiXCR, one entry per CDR3 protein. The table includes 200,000 to 250,000 distinct CDR3 sequences, about 9.2% detected once. Sequencing was performed on PBMCs from the stem cell graft donor, taken from the stem cell graft. All receptors come from a human donor who donated a stem cell graft to a child with acute lymphoblastic leukemia. CDR3s include the opening cysteine and the closing phenylalanine or tryptophan. A D gene is named only where the DNA matches it firmly. Only some rows state a clone size, as once, few, many or a class for expanded clones.

clone size: few; V gene: TRBV12-3/TRBV12-4; J gene: TRBJ1-4; D gene: TRBD1; CDR3 protein: CASSLLDREGEKLFF; CDR3 DNA: TGTGCCAGCAGTTTACTGGACAGGGAGGGTGAAAAACTGTTTTTT
clone size: many; V gene: TRBV20-1; J gene: TRBJ2-2; D gene: .; CDR3 protein: CSARGERMGELFF; CDR3 DNA: TGCAGTGCTAGAGGGGAGCGGATGGGGGAGCTGTTTTTT
clone size: .; V gene: TRBV19; J gene: TRBJ1-6; D gene: .; CDR3 protein: CASSIGSVKPLHF; CDR3 DNA: TGTGCCAGTAGTATAGGGTCCGTGAAACCCCTCCACTTT
clone size: .; V gene: TRBV6-5; J gene: TRBJ1-5; D gene: TRBD1; CDR3 protein: CASSYGTAWRNSNQPQHF; CDR3 DNA: TGTGCCAGCAGTTACGGGACAGCATGGCGGAATAGCAATCAGCCCCAGCATTTT
clone size: many; V gene: TRBV5-1; J gene: TRBJ2-2; D gene: TRBD2; CDR3 protein: CASSFISGGTGELFF; CDR3 DNA: TGCGCCAGCAGCTTTATCAGCGGGGGCACCGGGGAGCTGTTTTTT
clone size: .; V gene: TRBV5-1; J gene: TRBJ2-2; D gene: TRBD1; CDR3 protein: CASSWGLDRVPGELFF; CDR3 DNA: TGCGCCAGCAGCTGGGGCTTGGACAGGGTTCCCGGGGAGCTGTTTTTT
clone size: many; V gene: TRBV7-9; J gene: TRBJ1-2; D gene: .; CDR3 protein: CASSLARGHGYTF; CDR3 DNA: TGTGCCAGCAGCTTAGCCAGGGGACATGGCTACACCTTC
clone size: many; V gene: TRBV5-4; J gene: TRBJ1-2; D gene: .; CDR3 protein: CASSFQGLDGYTF; CDR3 DNA: TGTGCCAGCAGCTTCCAGGGTTTGGATGGCTACACCTTC
clone size: few; V gene: TRBV29-1; J gene: TRBJ2-1; D gene: .; CDR3 protein: CSVRGLTGTSVGGEQFF; CDR3 DNA: TGCAGCGTTCGGGGGTTAACCGGGACCAGCGTGGGGGGTGAGCAGTTCTTC
clone size: .; V gene: TRBV2; J gene: TRBJ1-5; D gene: TRBD1; CDR3 protein: CTISFLDRGGNQPQHF; CDR3 DNA: TGTACCATCAGCTTTTTGGACAGGGGTGGCAATCAGCCCCAGCATTTT
clone size: .; V gene: TRBV11-3; J gene: TRBJ1-1; D gene: .; CDR3 protein: CASAEGDYTEAFF; CDR3 DNA: TGTGCCAGCGCCGAGGGGGATTACACTGAAGCTTTCTTT
clone size: .; V gene: TRBV3-1; J gene: TRBJ1-6; D gene: TRBD1; CDR3 protein: CASSPTTGGADSPLHF; CDR3 DNA: TGTGCCAGCAGCCCCACTACAGGGGGTGCGGATTCACCCCTCCACTTT
clone size: many; V gene: TRBV12-3/TRBV12-4; J gene: TRBJ1-6; D gene: .; CDR3 protein: CASRIELNNSPLHF; CDR3 DNA: TGTGCCAGCAGGATAGAGCTGAATAATTCACCCCTCCACTTT
clone size: .; V gene: TRBV5-4; J gene: TRBJ2-6; D gene: TRBD1; CDR3 protein: CASSLKWGDRAKSGANVLTF; CDR3 DNA: TGTGCCAGCAGCTTAAAGTGGGGCGACAGGGCAAAATCCGGGGCCAACGTCCTGACTTTC
clone size: .; V gene: TRBV5-5; J gene: TRBJ2-3; D gene: .; CDR3 protein: CASSLDLGSVDTQYF; CDR3 DNA: TGTGCCAGCAGCTTGGATCTCGGGTCCGTAGATACGCAGTATTTT
clone size: many; V gene: TRBV27; J gene: TRBJ1-1; D gene: .; CDR3 protein: CASSSPRIREAFF; CDR3 DNA: TGTGCCAGCAGTTCCCCAAGGATCCGTGAAGCTTTCTTT
clone size: few; V gene: TRBV4-2; J gene: TRBJ2-3; D gene: TRBD2; CDR3 protein: CASSQGSGGGTDTQYF; CDR3 DNA: TGTGCCAGCAGCCAAGGTAGCGGGGGGGGCACAGATACGCAGTATTTT
clone size: .; V gene: TRBV12-3/TRBV12-4; J gene: TRBJ1-6; D gene: TRBD1; CDR3 protein: CASSLTQGGNSPLHF; CDR3 DNA: TGTGCCAGCAGTTTAACCCAGGGGGGTAATTCACCCCTCCACTTT
clone size: few; V gene: TRBV5-6; J gene: TRBJ1-6; D gene: .; CDR3 protein: CASSHQPAGAYNSPLHF; CDR3 DNA: TGTGCCAGCAGCCACCAACCGGCGGGGGCCTATAATTCACCCCTCCACTTT
clone size: many; V gene: TRBV5-6; J gene: TRBJ2-7; D gene: .; CDR3 protein: CASSLIHEQYF; CDR3 DNA: TGTGCCAGCAGCTTGATTCACGAGCAGTACTTC
clone size: few; V gene: TRBV7-2; J gene: TRBJ2-3; D gene: .; CDR3 protein: CASSLVGRTDTQYF; CDR3 DNA: TGTGCCAGCAGCTTAGTAGGGAGGACAGATACGCAGTATTTT
clone size: few; V gene: TRBV5-6; J gene: TRBJ2-7; D gene: .; CDR3 protein: CASSSGVGEQYF; CDR3 DNA: TGTGCCAGCAGCTCCGGGGTTGGGGAGCAGTACTTC
clone size: few; V gene: TRBV12-3/TRBV12-4; J gene: TRBJ1-2; D gene: .; CDR3 protein: CASSLSAGIHVGYTF; CDR3 DNA: TGTGCCAGCAGTTTGTCGGCGGGGATTCACGTAGGCTACACCTTC
clone size: few; V gene: TRBV20-1; J gene: TRBJ2-7; D gene: .; CDR3 protein: CSALGPGRYEQYF; CDR3 DNA: TGCAGTGCCTTAGGTCCTGGCCGCTACGAGCAGTACTTC
clone size: few; V gene: TRBV24-1; J gene: TRBJ1-2; D gene: TRBD1; CDR3 protein: CATSDFGTGQGYTF; CDR3 DNA: TGTGCCACCAGTGATTTCGGGACAGGGCAGGGCTACACCTTC
clone size: .; V gene: TRBV6-1; J gene: TRBJ1-2; D gene: TRBD1; CDR3 protein: CASSLGQGASLAYGYTF; CDR3 DNA: TGTGCCAGCAGCCTAGGACAGGGGGCCTCGCTCGCCTATGGCTACACCTTC
clone size: .; V gene: TRBV5-6; J gene: TRBJ1-4; D gene: TRBD1; CDR3 protein: CASSLWTGQGNEKLFF; CDR3 DNA: TGTGCCAGCAGCTTGTGGACGGGACAGGGAAATGAAAAACTGTTTTTT
clone size: .; V gene: TRBV18; J gene: TRBJ1-5; D gene: .; CDR3 protein: CASSLFRARQPQHF; CDR3 DNA: TGTGCCAGCTCACTGTTCAGGGCTCGACAGCCCCAGCATTTT
clone size: .; V gene: TRBV7-6; J gene: TRBJ2-2; D gene: .; CDR3 protein: CASSLAESNTGELFF; CDR3 DNA: TGTGCCAGCAGCTTAGCGGAGTCGAACACCGGGGAGCTGTTTTTT
clone size: many; V gene: TRBV20-1; J gene: TRBJ1-1; D gene: TRBD1; CDR3 protein: CSARDGDRVFVAFF; CDR3 DNA: TGCAGTGCTAGAGACGGGGACAGGGTCTTTGTGGCTTTCTTT
clone size: few; V gene: TRBV3-1; J gene: TRBJ1-3; D gene: TRBD1; CDR3 protein: CASSQFTGASSGNTIYF; CDR3 DNA: TGTGCCAGCAGCCAATTTACAGGGGCCAGCTCTGGAAACACCATATATTTT
clone size: .; V gene: TRBV12-3/TRBV12-4; J gene: TRBJ2-7; D gene: .; CDR3 protein: CASSPNDPRGTSYEQYF; CDR3 DNA: TGTGCCAGCAGTCCAAATGACCCGCGGGGTACCTCCTACGAGCAGTACTTC
clone size: .; V gene: TRBV11-1; J gene: TRBJ2-5; D gene: .; CDR3 protein: CASSLEGGEKTQYF; CDR3 DNA: TGTGCCAGCAGCTTAGAGGGCGGGGAGAAGACCCAGTACTTC
clone size: few; V gene: TRBV20-1; J gene: TRBJ1-5; D gene: .; CDR3 protein: CSAFPGQGINQPQHF; CDR3 DNA: TGCAGTGCTTTCCCCGGGCAGGGTATCAATCAGCCCCAGCATTTT
clone size: .; V gene: TRBV5-1; J gene: TRBJ2-1; D gene: TRBD1; CDR3 protein: CASSLGTGVYEQFF; CDR3 DNA: TGCGCCAGCAGCTTGGGGACAGGGGTCTATGAGCAGTTCTTC
clone size: few; V gene: TRBV5-5; J gene: TRBJ2-7; D gene: TRBD1; CDR3 protein: CASSQPGQGLFEQYF; CDR3 DNA: TGTGCCAGCAGCCAACCGGGACAGGGGTTGTTCGAGCAGTACTTC
clone size: .; V gene: TRBV18; J gene: TRBJ2-6; D gene: .; CDR3 protein: CASSPGADLGANVLTF; CDR3 DNA: TGTGCCAGCTCACCAGGGGCGGATCTTGGGGCCAACGTCCTGACTTTC
clone size: .; V gene: TRBV7-9; J gene: TRBJ1-1; D gene: .; CDR3 protein: CASRPAANTEAFF; CDR3 DNA: TGTGCCAGCAGACCCGCAGCGAACACTGAAGCTTTCTTT
clone size: many; V gene: TRBV6-2/TRBV6-3; J gene: TRBJ2-3; D gene: TRBD1; CDR3 protein: CASSWQGATDTQYF; CDR3 DNA: TGTGCCAGCAGTTGGCAGGGGGCGACAGATACGCAGTATTTT
clone size: many; V gene: TRBV20-1; J gene: TRBJ2-2; D gene: TRBD2; CDR3 protein: CSAPDSGGATGELFF; CDR3 DNA: TGCAGTGCTCCTGATAGCGGGGGGGCCACCGGGGAGCTGTTTTTT
clone size: few; V gene: TRBV6-1; J gene: TRBJ1-1; D gene: .; CDR3 protein: CASSELGKNTEAFF; CDR3 DNA: TGTGCCAGCAGTGAATTGGGAAAGAACACTGAAGCTTTCTTT
clone size: few; V gene: TRBV13; J gene: TRBJ2-5; D gene: TRBD2; CDR3 protein: CASSLLAGAKVQETQYF; CDR3 DNA: TGTGCCAGCAGCTTACTAGCGGGGGCCAAAGTCCAAGAGACCCAGTACTTC
clone size: many; V gene: TRBV20-1; J gene: TRBJ1-2; D gene: .; CDR3 protein: CSARDGRGGGYTF; CDR3 DNA: TGCAGTGCTAGAGATGGCAGGGGAGGCGGCTACACCTTC
clone size: .; V gene: TRBV7-9; J gene: TRBJ2-5; D gene: TRBD2; CDR3 protein: CASSLVAGPAMETQYF; CDR3 DNA: TGTGCCAGCAGCCTCGTAGCGGGCCCGGCAATGGAGACCCAGTACTTC
clone size: .; V gene: TRBV7-2; J gene: TRBJ1-1; D gene: .; CDR3 protein: CASSTDSRNTEAFF; CDR3 DNA: TGTGCCAGCAGTACCGACAGTCGGAACACTGAAGCTTTCTTT
clone size: .; V gene: TRBV20-1; J gene: TRBJ2-1; D gene: TRBD1; CDR3 protein: CSARKRLTGLDYNEQFF; CDR3 DNA: TGCAGTGCTAGAAAGCGTCTGACAGGGCTCGACTACAATGAGCAGTTCTTC
clone size: .; V gene: TRBV7-6; J gene: TRBJ2-1; D gene: TRBD2; CDR3 protein: CASSRPGGAGNEQFF; CDR3 DNA: TGTGCCAGCAGCCGGCCCGGGGGGGCTGGCAATGAGCAGTTCTTC
clone size: many; V gene: TRBV7-9; J gene: TRBJ2-1; D gene: TRBD1; CDR3 protein: CASSFWDRGNEQFF; CDR3 DNA: TGTGCCAGCAGCTTTTGGGACAGGGGCAATGAGCAGTTCTTC
clone size: .; V gene: TRBV20-1; J gene: TRBJ2-3; D gene: TRBD2; CDR3 protein: CSVSGLAGTDTQYF; CDR3 DNA: TGCAGTGTCTCGGGACTAGCGGGCACAGATACGCAGTATTTT